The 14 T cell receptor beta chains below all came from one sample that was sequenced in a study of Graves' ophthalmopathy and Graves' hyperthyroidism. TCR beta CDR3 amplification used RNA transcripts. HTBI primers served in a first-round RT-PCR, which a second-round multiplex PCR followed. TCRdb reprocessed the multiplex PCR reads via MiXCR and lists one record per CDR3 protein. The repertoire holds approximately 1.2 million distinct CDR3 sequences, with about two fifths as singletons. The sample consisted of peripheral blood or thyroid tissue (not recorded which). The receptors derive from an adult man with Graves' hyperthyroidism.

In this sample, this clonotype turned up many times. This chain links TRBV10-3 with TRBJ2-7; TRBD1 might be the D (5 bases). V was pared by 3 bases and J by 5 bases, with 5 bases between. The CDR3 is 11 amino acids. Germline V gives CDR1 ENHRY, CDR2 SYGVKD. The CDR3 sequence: CAISDRDEQYF. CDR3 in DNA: TGTGCCATCAGTGACAGGGACGAGCAGTACTTC.

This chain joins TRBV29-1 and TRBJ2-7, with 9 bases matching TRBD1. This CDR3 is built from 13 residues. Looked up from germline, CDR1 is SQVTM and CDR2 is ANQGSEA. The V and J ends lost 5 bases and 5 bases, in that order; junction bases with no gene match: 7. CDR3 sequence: CSVTGQGLDEQYF. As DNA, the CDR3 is TGCAGCGTTACGGGACAGGGTCTCGACGAGCAGTACTTC.

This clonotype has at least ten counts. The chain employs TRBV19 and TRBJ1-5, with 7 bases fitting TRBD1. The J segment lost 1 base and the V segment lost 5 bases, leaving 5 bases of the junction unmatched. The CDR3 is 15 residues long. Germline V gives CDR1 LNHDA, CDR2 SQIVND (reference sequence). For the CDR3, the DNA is TGTGCCAGTAGTGAATCAGGGGGAAGCAATCAGCCCCAGCATTTT. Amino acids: CASSESGGSNQPQHF.

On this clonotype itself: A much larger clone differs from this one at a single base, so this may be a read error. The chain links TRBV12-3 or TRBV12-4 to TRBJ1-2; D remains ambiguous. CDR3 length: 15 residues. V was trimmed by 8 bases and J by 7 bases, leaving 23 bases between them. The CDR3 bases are TGTGCCAGCGCCCCGGGTGGCACCCTGCGAGGTGGCTACACCTTC. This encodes CASAPGGTLRGGYTF.

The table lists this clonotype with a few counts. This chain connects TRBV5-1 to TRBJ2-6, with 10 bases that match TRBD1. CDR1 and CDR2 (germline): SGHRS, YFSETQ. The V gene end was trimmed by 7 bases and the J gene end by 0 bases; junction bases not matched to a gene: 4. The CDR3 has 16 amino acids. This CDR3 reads CASRDRGLSGANVLTF. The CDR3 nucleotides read TGCGCCAGCCGGGACAGGGGCCTCTCTGGGGCCAACGTCCTGACTTTC.

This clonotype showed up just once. CDR3 sequence: CASSVTMPGGNTIYF. The CDR3 coding sequence is TGTGCCAGCAGCGTAACGATGCCGGGAGGAAACACCATATATTTT. The rearrangement joins TRBV14 to TRBJ1-3; D unclear. The germline CDR1 and CDR2 sequences are SGHDN and FVKESK. The length of the CDR3 is 15 residues. With 5 bases removed from V and 4 bases from J, the gap between germline ends came to 15 bases. The whole variable domain, filled in from reference TRBV14 and TRBJ1-3, reads EAGVTQFPSHSVIEKGQTVTLRCDPISGHDNLYWYRRVMGKEIKFLLHFVKESKQDESGMPNNRFLAERTGGTYSTLKVQPAELEDSGVYFCASSVTMPGGNTIYFGEGSWLTVV.

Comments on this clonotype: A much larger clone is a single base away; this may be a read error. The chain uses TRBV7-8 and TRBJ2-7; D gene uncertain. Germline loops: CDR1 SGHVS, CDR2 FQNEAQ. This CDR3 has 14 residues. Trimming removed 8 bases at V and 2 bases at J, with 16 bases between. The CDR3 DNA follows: TGTGCCAGCCATCCCCCGACTCTTGCCTACGAGCAGTACTTC. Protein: CASHPPTLAYEQYF. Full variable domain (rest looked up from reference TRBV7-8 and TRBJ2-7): GAGVSQSPRYKVAKRGQDVALRCDPISGHVSLFWYQQALGQGPEFLTYFQNEAQLDKSGLPSDRFFAERPEGSVSTLKIQRTQQEDSAVYLCASHPPTLAYEQYFGPGTRLTVT.

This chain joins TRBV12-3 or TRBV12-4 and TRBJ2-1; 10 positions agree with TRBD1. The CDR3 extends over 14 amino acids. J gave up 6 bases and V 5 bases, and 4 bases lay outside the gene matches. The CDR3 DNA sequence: TGTGCCAGCAGTCAGGGACAGGGGCCCAATGAGCAGTTCTTC. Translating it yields CASSQGQGPNEQFF.

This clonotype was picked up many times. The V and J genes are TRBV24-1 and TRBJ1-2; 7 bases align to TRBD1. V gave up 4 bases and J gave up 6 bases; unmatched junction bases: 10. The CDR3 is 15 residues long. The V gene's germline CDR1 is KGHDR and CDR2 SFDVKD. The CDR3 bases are TGTGCCACCAGTGACCTAAAAACAGGGGACGATGGCTACACCTTC. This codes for CATSDLKTGDDGYTF.

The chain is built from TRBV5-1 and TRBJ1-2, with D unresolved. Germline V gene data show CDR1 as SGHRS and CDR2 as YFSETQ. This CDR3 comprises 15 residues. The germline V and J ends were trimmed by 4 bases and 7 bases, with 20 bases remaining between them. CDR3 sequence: CASSVENGPQSGYTF. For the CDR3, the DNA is TGCGCCAGCAGCGTAGAAAACGGACCCCAGAGTGGCTACACCTTC.

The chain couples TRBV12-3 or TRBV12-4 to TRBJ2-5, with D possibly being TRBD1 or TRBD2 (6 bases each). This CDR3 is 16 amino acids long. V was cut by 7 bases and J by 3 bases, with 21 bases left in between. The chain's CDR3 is CASTKGGSIPKETQYF. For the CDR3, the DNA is TGTGCCAGCACTAAGGGGGGATCGATACCAAAAGAGACCCAGTACTTC.

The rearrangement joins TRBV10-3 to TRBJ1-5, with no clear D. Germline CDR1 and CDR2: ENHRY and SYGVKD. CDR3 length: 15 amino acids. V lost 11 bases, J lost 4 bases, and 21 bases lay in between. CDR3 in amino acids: CAGSEEQSWNQPQHF. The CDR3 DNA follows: TGTGCCGGCAGTGAAGAACAGTCTTGGAATCAGCCCCAGCATTTT.

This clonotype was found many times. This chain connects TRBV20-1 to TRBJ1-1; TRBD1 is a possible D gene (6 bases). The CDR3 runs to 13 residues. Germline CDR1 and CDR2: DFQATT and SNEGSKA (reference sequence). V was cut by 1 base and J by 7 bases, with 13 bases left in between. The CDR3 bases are TGCAGTGCTAGAGGGAACAGGGTTATTGAAGCTTTCTTT. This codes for CSARGNRVIEAFF.

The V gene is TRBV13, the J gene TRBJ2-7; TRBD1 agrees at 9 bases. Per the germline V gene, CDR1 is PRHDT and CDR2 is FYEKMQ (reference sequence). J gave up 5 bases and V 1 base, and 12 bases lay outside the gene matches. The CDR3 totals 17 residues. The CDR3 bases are TGTGCCAGCAGCTTAGCTCGGAACCGGGACAGGGCCCACGAGCAGTACTTC. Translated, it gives CASSLARNRDRAHEQYF.